The 6 T cell receptor beta chains given below trace back to one sample, sequenced in a study of T cell responses to AZD1222 COVID-19 vaccine. The method was immunoSEQ multiplex PCR; TCRdb's version includes in-frame clones alone and lacks a portion of them. Of more than 110,000 clones in the sample, 75% to 90% are singletons; the top ten hold roughly 4.7%. Sequenced material: peripheral blood, taken on day 0 of AZD1222 vaccination. Every receptor here comes from an adult in good health.

The chain employs TRBV15 and TRBJ1-2; a weak D match, TRBD1 (5 bases). Germline lookup yields CDR1 LNHNV and CDR2 YYDKDF (reference sequence). This CDR3 spans 16 amino acids. Trimming took 0 bases from V and 8 from J, leaving 19 bases between them. CDR3 sequence (DNA): TGTGCCACCAGCAGAGATTTAGGGCAGGGAGAAGGCGGCTACACCTTC. Amino acids: CATSRDLGQGEGGYTF. The whole variable domain, remainder taken from reference TRBV15 and TRBJ1-2, is DAMVIQNPRYQVTQFGKPVTLSCSQTLNHNVMYWYQQKSSQAPKLLFHYYDKDFNNEADTPDNFQSRRPNTSFCFLDIRSPGLGDTAMYLCATSRDLGQGEGGYTFGSGTRLTVV.

This clone came up a few times. The chain joins TRBV3-1 (or the pseudogene TRBV3-2) to TRBJ1-2; D is unclear. V was pared by 4 bases and J by 2 bases, with 11 bases between. Per germline, CDR1 LGHDT and CDR2 YNNKEL (reference sequence). The length of the CDR3 is 14 residues. The CDR3 here is CASSPATGNYGYTF. In DNA, the CDR3 is TGTGCCAGCAGCCCAGCCACGGGAAACTATGGCTACACCTTC.

The gene calls are TRBV3-1 (or the pseudogene TRBV3-2) and TRBJ1-2, with D possibly matching TRBD1 (6 bases). Germline assignment: CDR1 LGHDT and CDR2 YNNKEL (reference sequence). Trimming took off 2 bases at V and 1 base at J, with 14 bases between the two ends. The CDR3 totals 16 residues. The CDR3 protein is CASSQFDRSNNYGYTF. The CDR3 DNA is TGTGCCAGCAGCCAATTTGACAGGAGTAATAACTATGGCTACACCTTC.

The chain combines TRBV19 with TRBJ1-1; unclear D gene. This CDR3 region has 15 residues. V was shortened by 3 bases and J by 0 bases, with 11 bases between the two germline ends. Germline-derived CDR1 and CDR2 are LNHDA and SQIVND (reference sequence). The CDR3 region has the DNA TGTGCCAGTAGTATGGGTGGGAGGATGAACACTGAAGCTTTCTTT. Amino acids: CASSMGGRMNTEAFF.

The rearrangement joins TRBV7-3 to TRBJ2-2; D might be TRBD2 (5 bases). The CDR3 consists of 14 residues. The germline gives CDR1 SGHTA, CDR2 FQGTGA. Deletions cut 6 bases from V and 4 bases from J, with 12 bases between. CDR3 nucleotide sequence: TGTGCCAGCAGTAATAGAGGAGGCACCGGGGAGCTGTTTTTT. Its protein product is CASSNRGGTGELFF.

This clone was seen once. The CDR3 here is CASSTGTASYNEQFF. The CDR3 nucleotides are TGTGCCAGCAGTACAGGGACAGCATCCTACAATGAGCAGTTCTTC. The genes are TRBV28 and TRBJ2-1; 7 positions match TRBD1. Trimming at V came to 5 bases and at J to 1 base, leaving 5 bases not matched to a gene. The germline CDR1 and CDR2 sequences are MDHEN and SYDVKM. The CDR3 runs to 15 residues.